This T cell receptor (beta chain) derives from a study of beta chain features in type 1 diabetes. A word on this clone: The antigen remains unidentified.

Study findings and constraints: TCRB CDR3s were moderately but significantly shorter in Type 1 diabetes patients in all four CD4+ subsets. PCR could preferentially amplify shorter templates, alike in patients and controls.

Isolated RNA was reverse transcribed in full, so expressed TCRB transcripts were sequenced. About 3.6 million reads on average were seen across naive, central memory and regulatory T cell samples. The data were produced by immunoSEQ multiplex PCR, yet TCRdb's version contains in-frame clones alone and is incomplete. The sample lists 130,000 or so clones; about 10% were seen once. The CDR3 has 14 amino acids. Germline V gene sequence: CDR1 SGDLS, CDR2 YYNGEE. V lost 4 bases to trimming and J lost 0 bases, with 9 bases between them. V gene TRBV9 combines with J gene TRBJ2-3; no definite D call. This sequence was found in a man in his thirties or forties with type 1 diabetes. The sequenced material came from central memory CD4+ T cells from blood. The CDR3 DNA reads TGTGCCAGCAGCCCAACATCAAGCACAGATACGCAGTATTTT. Encoded protein: CASSPTSSTDTQYF. The full variable domain, rest sourced from reference TRBV9 and TRBJ2-3, is DSGVTQTPKHLITATGQRVTLRCSPRSGDLSVYWYQQSLDQGLQFLIQYYNGEERAKGNILERFSAQQFPDLHSELNLSSLELGDSALYFCASSPTSSTDTQYFGPGTRLTVL.